Listed here are 27 T cell receptor beta chains from one sample, sequenced in a study of radiation and T cells in renal cell carcinoma. The assay was immunoSEQ multiplex PCR, and TCRdb's table has in-frame clones only and misses some. The sample records 70,000 or so clones, roughly 80% being singletons. Time point noted: blood 2 weeks post-SBRT. Documented treatment: 15 Gy SBRT to primary tumor, nephrectomy 4 weeks later. Sequenced here: blood, sampled from a patient whose treatment included radiotherapy and nephrectomy. Source of these receptors: a man aged 55 to 70 with renal cell carcinoma.

The CDR3 DNA reads as TGCGCCAGCAGCCCAGGACAGGGTATCAGGGGGGCCAACGTCCTGACTTTC. Amino acids: CASSPGQGIRGANVLTF. J is TRBJ2-6 and V is TRBV5-1, with 8 bases matching TRBD1. Germline V lookup: CDR1 SGHRS, CDR2 YFSETQ. The CDR3 has 17 residues. Unmatched junction bases numbered 10, after V lost 4 bases and J lost 4 bases.

V usage is TRBV19 and J usage is TRBJ1-2; TRBD1 matches 7 bases. Germline values: CDR1 LNHDA, CDR2 SQIVND (reference sequence). Trimming at V came to 3 bases and at J to 7 bases, leaving 8 bases not matched to a gene. This CDR3 has 14 amino acids. The CDR3, as DNA: TGTGCCAGTAGTATCGCAGACAGGGTATTTGGCTACACCTTC. It codes for CASSIADRVFGYTF.

The sample holds a few counts of this clone. The chain joins TRBV28 to TRBJ2-1; no clear D gene. CDR3 length equals 14 residues. V lost 4 bases to trimming and J lost 11 bases, with 18 bases between them. Germline CDR1 MDHEN, CDR2 SYDVKM. CDR3 sequence (DNA): TGTGCCAGCAGTTCTACCCGGGCCCCTAACAAGCAGTTCTTC. Its translation: CASSSTRAPNKQFF.

The J gene is TRBJ2-6, the V gene TRBV6-5; no clear D. The CDR3 contains 12 residues. Germline CDR1 reads MNHEY; CDR2 reads SVGAGI. V was shortened by 8 bases and J by 4 bases, with 6 bases between the two germline ends. CDR3 sequence (DNA): TGTGCCAGCTCCCTCGGGGCCAACGTCCTGACTTTC. The encoded protein is CASSLGANVLTF.

The genes are TRBV10-3 and TRBJ1-1; tentatively, D is TRBD1 (5 bases). The V gene lost 8 bases and the J gene lost 3 bases, with 13 bases spanning the gap. Looked up from germline, CDR1 is ENHRY and CDR2 is SYGVKD. The CDR3 spans 13 residues. The chain's CDR3 is CAIEEGEDTEAFF. As DNA, the CDR3 is TGTGCCATCGAGGAAGGGGAGGACACTGAAGCTTTCTTT.

The gene calls are TRBV5-6 and TRBJ2-2, with TRBD1 matching 7 bases. The germline V gene encodes CDR1 SGHDT and CDR2 YYEEEE. This CDR3 has 14 residues. J lost 7 bases, V lost 4 bases, and 7 bases had no gene match. CDR3 amino acids: CASSPEDRNGELFF. CDR3 DNA sequence: TGTGCCAGCAGCCCGGAGGACAGGAACGGGGAGCTGTTTTTT. The full variable domain, its missing parts supplied by reference TRBV5-6 and TRBJ2-2, is DAGVTQSPTHLIKTRGQQVTLRCSPKSGHDTVSWYQQALGQGPQFIFQYYEEEERQRGNFPDRFSGHQFPNYSSELNVNALLLGDSALYLCASSPEDRNGELFFGEGSRLTVL.

This clone was observed a few times. The V call is TRBV4-2, the J call TRBJ2-5; weak D call: TRBD2 (6 bases). CDR1 is LGHNA, CDR2 YNFKEQ, per germline. Trimming pared 2 bases from V and 5 bases from J, leaving 9 bases between. The CDR3 length is 13 residues. The DNA for the CDR3 is TGTGCCAGCAGCCAAAACCGGGGGGAGACCCAGTACTTC. Encoded protein: CASSQNRGETQYF.

Here the CDR3 reads CASSLFKSTGGTDTQYF. The CDR3 nucleotides are TGTGCCAGCAGTTTATTCAAAAGCACCGGGGGCACAGATACGCAGTATTTT. The chain couples TRBV28 to TRBJ2-3; TRBD2 is a possible D gene (5 bases). The ends were cut back, 1 base at V and 1 base at J, with 15 bases in the middle. The CDR3 spans 17 residues. Germline CDR1 reads MDHEN; CDR2 reads SYDVKM.

Sample share makes this clone medium-sized. The rearrangement uses TRBV5-1 and TRBJ2-1; possible D gene TRBD2, 5 bases. The CDR3 consists of 14 residues. CDR1 is SGHRS, CDR2 YFSETQ, per germline. V shed 0 bases and J shed 10 bases, with 14 bases lying between them. In DNA, the CDR3 is TGCGCCAGCAGCTTGGAAAGGGAGCATGGGGAGCAGTTCTTC. As protein: CASSLEREHGEQFF.

The V gene is TRBV5-5, the J gene TRBJ1-2; D remains unclear. Per germline, CDR1 SGHKS and CDR2 YYEKEE (reference sequence). With 0 bases removed from V and 6 bases from J, the gap between germline ends came to 12 bases. This CDR3 comprises 14 residues. The CDR3 spells CASSLVDLSDGYTF. CDR3 in DNA: TGTGCCAGCAGCTTGGTAGACCTGTCTGATGGCTACACCTTC.

CDR3 sequence (DNA): TGTGCCAGCAGCCCTTCCGGGACAGCGAACACCGGGGAGCTGTTTTTT. This encodes CASSPSGTANTGELFF. The chain uses TRBV7-7 and TRBJ2-2, with 7 nucleotides matching TRBD1. CDR1 and CDR2 from the germline V gene are SSHAT and FNYEAQ (reference sequence). The CDR3 extends over 16 amino acids. V shed 5 bases, J shed 0 bases, and the junction held 6 bases outside the gene matches.

CDR3 in amino acids: CASSRRGALSDEQYF. The CDR3 DNA follows: TGTGCCAGTAGTAGGCGGGGGGCCCTCTCGGACGAGCAGTACTTC. The chain recombines TRBV19 with TRBJ2-7; 8 nucleotides match TRBD2. J was trimmed by 5 bases and V by 4 bases; bases with no gene match: 10. This CDR3 has 15 residues. The germline V gene has CDR1 LNHDA and CDR2 SQIVND (reference sequence).

This clone appeared a few times. The chain is built from TRBV6-6 and TRBJ1-1, with a tentative D call TRBD1 (5 bases). CDR3 length: 14 amino acids. The germline gives CDR1 MNHNY, CDR2 SVGAGI (reference sequence). V lost 6 bases, J lost 1 base, and 12 bases lay in between. CDR3 region: CASREGRPNTEAFF. The CDR3 coding sequence is TGTGCCAGCAGGGAGGGACGCCCGAACACTGAAGCTTTCTTT.

The CDR3 is CASRLGGGGVNIQYF. CDR3 bases: TGTGCCAGCCGGCTCGGGGGGGGAGGTGTGAACATTCAGTACTTC. This chain joins TRBV7-2 and TRBJ2-4, with 8 bases matching TRBD2. CDR3 length equals 15 residues. The germline CDR1 and CDR2 sequences are SGHTA and FQGNSA. J was trimmed by 7 bases and V by 8 bases; bases with no gene match: 13.

The rearrangement links TRBV28 to TRBJ2-3, with D tentatively TRBD2 (6 bases). The V gene lost 8 bases and the J gene lost 3 bases, with 12 bases spanning the gap. This CDR3 comprises 13 residues. Germline V gene sequence: CDR1 MDHEN, CDR2 SYDVKM. The CDR3 loop reads CASRGTATDTQYF. The CDR3, as DNA: TGTGCCAGCCGGGGGACCGCGACAGATACGCAGTATTTT.

The chain is built from TRBV10-3 and TRBJ2-2; weak D call: TRBD2 (5 bases). V lost 2 bases to trimming and J lost 1 base, with 5 bases between them. This CDR3 is 14 amino acids long. Germline values: CDR1 ENHRY, CDR2 SYGVKD. CDR3 in DNA: TGTGCCATCAGTGAGCGGGAGAACACCGGGGAGCTGTTTTTT. This sequence encodes CAISERENTGELFF.

The chain employs TRBV7-2 and TRBJ2-1; 11 positions agree with TRBD2. The CDR3 is 16 residues long. Germline loops: CDR1 SGHTA, CDR2 FQGNSA. V trimming: 4 bases; J trimming: 6 bases; junction bases outside the gene matches: 8. CDR3 sequence: CASSYLFSGRGNEQFF. CDR3 DNA sequence: TGTGCCAGCAGCTACTTATTTAGCGGGAGGGGCAATGAGCAGTTCTTC.

V usage is TRBV19 and J usage is TRBJ1-2; 8 positions agree with TRBD1. Germline V gene lookup returns CDR1 LNHDA and CDR2 SQIVND (reference sequence). V shed 3 bases and J 1 base; nucleotides not matched to a gene: 4. The CDR3 is 15 amino acids. CDR3 residues: CASSMDREINYGYTF. The CDR3 DNA follows: TGTGCCAGTAGTATGGACAGGGAGATTAACTATGGCTACACCTTC.

V gene TRBV27 combines with J gene TRBJ1-1, with D unclear. V was clipped by 5 bases and J by 7 bases, with 14 bases between them. In germline, CDR1 is MNHEY, CDR2 SMNVEV (reference sequence). The CDR3 runs 13 residues. In DNA form, the CDR3 reads TGTGCCAGCAGTCCCATAGAACAAAATGAAGCTTTCTTT. Its translation: CASSPIEQNEAFF.

J is TRBJ2-7 and V is TRBV11-3; a weak D match, TRBD2 (6 bases). Germline V gene data show CDR1 as SGHNT and CDR2 as YENEEA. The CDR3 consists of 12 residues. V lost 1 base to trimming and J lost 6 bases, with 7 bases between them. Here the CDR3 reads CASSLGAGEQYF. The CDR3 DNA is TGTGCCAGCAGCTTAGGAGCGGGCGAGCAGTACTTC. The complete variable domain, with remaining parts taken from reference TRBV11-3 and TRBJ2-7, reads EAGVVQSPRYKIIEKKQPVAFWCNPISGHNTLYWYLQNLGQGPELLIRYENEEAVDDSQLPKDRFSAERLKGVDSTLKIQPAELGDSAVYLCASSLGAGEQYFGPGTRLTVT.

This clone was seen a single time. The chain carries TRBV7-8 and TRBJ2-5, with a possible D match to TRBD2 (5 bases). Trimming shortened V by 3 bases and J by 2 bases, and 19 bases separated the two germline ends. The CDR3 extends over 17 amino acids. Germline V lookup: CDR1 SGHVS, CDR2 FQNEAQ. Here the CDR3 reads CASSLARFASGQETQYF. The CDR3 DNA follows: TGTGCCAGCAGCTTGGCTCGTTTTGCATCGGGACAAGAGACCCAGTACTTC.

J is TRBJ1-1 and V is TRBV19; 7 nucleotides line up with TRBD1. The CDR3 totals 14 residues. CDR1 and CDR2 from the germline V gene are LNHDA and SQIVND (reference sequence). The V gene end was trimmed by 5 bases and the J gene end by 4 bases; junction bases not matched to a gene: 7. This CDR3 reads CASSPRGSGTEAFF. The CDR3 nucleotides are TGTGCCAGTAGTCCCAGGGGGTCGGGCACTGAAGCTTTCTTT. The full variable domain, its missing parts supplied by reference TRBV19 and TRBJ1-1, is DGGITQSPKYLFRKEGQNVTLSCEQNLNHDAMYWYRQDPGQGLRLIYYSQIVNDFQKGDIAEGYSVSREKKESFPLTVTSAQKNPTAFYLCASSPRGSGTEAFFGQGTRLTVV.

V gene TRBV5-1 combines with J gene TRBJ2-3, with 9 bases identical to TRBD2. CDR1 is SGHRS, CDR2 YFSETQ, per germline. This CDR3 has 15 residues. V lost 7 bases, J lost 3 bases, and 9 bases stayed unmatched. The CDR3 loop is CASSAGLASTDTQYF. The CDR3, as DNA: TGCGCCAGCTCGGCGGGACTAGCATCGACAGATACGCAGTATTTT.

V and J are TRBV28 and TRBJ2-3; TRBD1 aligns across 10 bases. J was trimmed by 8 bases and V by 5 bases; bases with no gene match: 10. This CDR3 is built from 15 residues. The germline V gene has CDR1 MDHEN and CDR2 SYDVKM. CDR3 sequence (DNA): TGTGCCAGCAGTCACACCGGGACAGGGGCCGGTACGCAGTATTTT. This sequence encodes CASSHTGTGAGTQYF.

This clone was detected a few times. Germline and junction disagree at one end, which may indicate a read error. The chain combines TRBV11-3 with TRBJ1-1; D call uncertain. The CDR3 has 13 residues. Germline values: CDR1 SGHNT, CDR2 YENEEA. The CDR3 loop reads CASSLEGNTEAFF. CDR3 nucleotide sequence: TGTGCCAGCAGCCTAGAGGGAAACACTGAAGCTTTCTTT. The full variable domain, its missing parts supplied by reference TRBV11-3 and TRBJ1-1, is EAGVVQSPRYKIIEKKQPVAFWCNPISGHNTLYWYLQNLGQGPELLIRYENEEAVDDSQLPKDRFSAERLKGVDSTLKIQPAELGDSAVYLCASSLEGNTEAFFGQGTRLTVV.

The gene calls are TRBV10-3 and TRBJ2-3; 9 bases line up with TRBD2. V was clipped by 3 bases and J by 1 base; unmatched bases: 2. CDR1 and CDR2 (germline): ENHRY, SYGVKD. The CDR3 loop spans 15 amino acids. CDR3 sequence (DNA): TGTGCCATCAGTGAAGGACTAGCGCGCACAGATACGCAGTATTTT. It codes for CAISEGLARTDTQYF.

This chain connects TRBV25-1 to TRBJ1-2, with D possibly being TRBD1 (6 bases). The CDR3 contains 13 residues. V lost 6 bases and J lost 2, with 10 bases in between. Germline V gene lookup returns CDR1 MGHDK and CDR2 SYGVNS. DNA of the CDR3: TGTGCCAGCAGCCCAGACAGGAACTATGGCTACACCTTC. As protein: CASSPDRNYGYTF.